The rows below give T cell receptor beta chains drawn from one sample of a study of blood T cell repertoires in COVID-19. Profiling relied on immunoSEQ multiplex PCR, and the TCRdb table lists in-frame clones only, not all of them. The data contain about 79,000 clones, around 89% of them singletons. Sequencing was performed on peripheral blood. Receptors originate from a man aged 65-85 years with active or convalescent COVID-19. The CDR3 runs from the conserved cysteine through the conserved F or W. A D gene is named only where the DNA matches it firmly. Size is omitted from some rows. Given values are once, few, many or a class for expanded clones.

-	TRBV10-3	TRBJ2-7	14	-	TGTGCCATCAGGGACAGGGAGGGGTCGCACGAGCAGTACTTC	CAIRDREGSHEQYF
-	TRBV20-1	TRBJ2-5	11	once	TGCAGTGCTAGGGCCACTAGCCAGCCGTACTTC	CSARATSQPYF
-	TRBV6-5	TRBJ1-2	15	-	TGTGCCAGCAGTTACTCGTTCAGGGTCGATGATGGCTACACCTTC	CASSYSFRVDDGYTF
-	TRBV5-5	TRBJ2-7	13	-	TGTGCCAGCACCCGGGACACCTCCTACGAGCAGTACTTC	CASTRDTSYEQYF
TRBD2	TRBV5-4	TRBJ2-3	15	-	TGTGCCAGCAGCTCGGGAGGGACTATCACAGATACGCAGTATTTT	CASSSGGTITDTQYF
TRBD1	TRBV25-1	TRBJ2-1	15	-	TGTGCCAGCGAGAATACAGGGGGCTCCTACAATGAGCAGTTCTTC	CASENTGGSYNEQFF
-	TRBV11-2	TRBJ1-3	12	-	TGTGCCAGCAGCCCTTCTGGAAACACCATATATTTT	CASSPSGNTIYF
-	TRBV30	TRBJ1-5	13	few	TGTGCCTGGAGTACCCGGGGCAATCAGCCCCAGCATTTT	CAWSTRGNQPQHF
TRBD2	TRBV3-1/TRBV3-2	TRBJ2-1	18	-	TGTGCCAGCAGCCAGGGACCACTAGCGGGAGGCTCCTACAATGAGCAGTTCTTC	CASSQGPLAGGSYNEQFF
-	TRBV18	TRBJ2-2	13	-	TGTGCCAGCTCACCACGGAGAGACGGGGAGCTGTTTTTT	CASSPRRDGELFF
TRBD1	TRBV13	TRBJ2-2	16	once	TGTGCCAGCAGCTTACGGGGGACAGGGGACGCCGGGGAGCTGTTTTTT	CASSLRGTGDAGELFF
TRBD1	TRBV28	TRBJ1-2	14	-	TGTGCCAGCAGTTCAGGGGGACATAACTATGGCTACACCTTC	CASSSGGHNYGYTF
-	TRBV4-3	TRBJ1-1	15	-	TGCGCCAGCAGCCAAGATCGTGCGGGGTTTGGTGAAGCTTTCTTT	CASSQDRAGFGEAFF
-	TRBV4-2	TRBJ2-5	16	-	TGTGCCAGCAGCCAAGTACAACAGGGCCAGGGGGAGACCCAGTACTTC	CASSQVQQGQGETQYF
-	TRBV30	TRBJ1-3	13	-	TGTGCCTGGAACAGGGTCTCTGGAAACACCATATATTTT	CAWNRVSGNTIYF
-	TRBV5-1	TRBJ2-2	15	-	TGCGCCAGCAGCTTAGGCGGCACGAACACCGGGGAGCTGTTTTTT	CASSLGGTNTGELFF
-	TRBV2	TRBJ1-5	13	-	TGTGCCAGCAGTGCAGGGCCGGGTCAGCCCCAGCATTTT	CASSAGPGQPQHF
-	TRBV27	TRBJ1-1	15	-	TGTGCCAGCAGTCCGTATACAGGAGGGGACACTGAAGCTTTCTTT	CASSPYTGGDTEAFF
-	TRBV19	TRBJ2-3	15	-	TGTGCCAGTAGTCCCTGGGGGGGGCGAGAAGATACGCAGTATTTT	CASSPWGGREDTQYF
-	TRBV19	TRBJ2-2	15	-	TGTGCCAGTAGCAGGGGCTTGACGAACACCGGGGAGCTGTTTTTT	CASSRGLTNTGELFF
TRBD1	TRBV3-1/TRBV3-2	TRBJ2-7	16	-	TGTGCCAGCAGCACCTTAGGACAGGGTAGCTCCTACGAGCAGTACTTC	CASSTLGQGSSYEQYF
TRBD1	TRBV27	TRBJ1-2	14	once	TGTGCCAGCTCCTACCCAGGGGGCGTTGGAGGCTACACCTTC	CASSYPGGVGGYTF